One T cell receptor beta chain is described in this entry. No antigen is known for it. This entry belongs to a study of identifying expanded T cells in peripheral blood. Regarding the study as a whole: Over two and four weeks, about 15 and 19 clones changed, versus roughly 1.2 between replicates. Roughly two-week clone count variance significantly increased as total template count grew.

Healthy donors had no documented immune events, such as infections, while sampled. This CDR3 comprises 14 residues. Germline-derived CDR1 and CDR2 are MDHEN and SYDVKM. V lost 6 bases, J lost 1 base, and 4 bases stayed unmatched. Method: immunoSEQ multiplex PCR; TCRdb's copy keeps in-frame clones and lacks some. The sample shows tens of thousands of clones, 80% to 85% of them seen only once. J is TRBJ2-7 and V is TRBV28; 9 bases map to TRBD1. This TCR derives from a person aged 18-70 years in good health. The sequencing sample was made of blood. The CDR3 here is CASRRTGVSYEQYF. In DNA form, the CDR3 reads TGTGCCAGCAGGAGGACAGGGGTATCCTACGAGCAGTACTTC.